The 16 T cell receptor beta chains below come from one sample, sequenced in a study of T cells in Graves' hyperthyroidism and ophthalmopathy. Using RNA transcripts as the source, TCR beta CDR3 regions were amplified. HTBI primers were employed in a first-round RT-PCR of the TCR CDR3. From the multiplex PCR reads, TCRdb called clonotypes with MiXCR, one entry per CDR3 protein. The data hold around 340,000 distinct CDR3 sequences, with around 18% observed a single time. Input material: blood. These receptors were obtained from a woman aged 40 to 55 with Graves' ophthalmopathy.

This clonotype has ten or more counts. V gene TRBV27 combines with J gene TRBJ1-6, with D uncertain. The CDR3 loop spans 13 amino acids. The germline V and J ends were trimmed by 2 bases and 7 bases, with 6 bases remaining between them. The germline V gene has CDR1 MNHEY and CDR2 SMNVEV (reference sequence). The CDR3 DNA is TGTGCCAGCAGTTTAGGGCCGAATTCACCCCTCCACTTT. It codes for CASSLGPNSPLHF.

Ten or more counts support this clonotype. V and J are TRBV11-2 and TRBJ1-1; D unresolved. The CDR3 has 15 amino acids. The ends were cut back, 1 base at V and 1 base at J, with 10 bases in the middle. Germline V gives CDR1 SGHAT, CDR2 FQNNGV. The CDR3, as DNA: TGTGCCAGCAGCTTAGGGCGGTCTACGAACACTGAAGCTTTCTTT. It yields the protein CASSLGRSTNTEAFF.

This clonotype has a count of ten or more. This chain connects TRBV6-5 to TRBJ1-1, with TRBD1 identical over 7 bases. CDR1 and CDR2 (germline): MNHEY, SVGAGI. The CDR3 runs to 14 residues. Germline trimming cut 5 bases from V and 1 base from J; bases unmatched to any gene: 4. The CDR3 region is CASSPGTENTEAFF. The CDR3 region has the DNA TGTGCCAGCAGTCCCGGGACAGAGAACACTGAAGCTTTCTTT.

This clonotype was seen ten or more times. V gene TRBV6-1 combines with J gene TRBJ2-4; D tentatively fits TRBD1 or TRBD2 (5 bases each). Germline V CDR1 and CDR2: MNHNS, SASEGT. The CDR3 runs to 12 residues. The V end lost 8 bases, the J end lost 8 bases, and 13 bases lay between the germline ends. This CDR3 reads CASSRQGDIQYF. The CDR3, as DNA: TGTGCCAGCTCCCGGCAGGGAGACATTCAGTACTTC.

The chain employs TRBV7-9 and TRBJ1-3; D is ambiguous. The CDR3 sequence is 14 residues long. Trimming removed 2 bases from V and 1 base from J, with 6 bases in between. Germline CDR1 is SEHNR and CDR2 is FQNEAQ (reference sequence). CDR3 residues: CASSLRESGNTIYF. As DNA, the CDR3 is TGTGCCAGCAGCTTAAGGGAGTCTGGAAACACCATATATTTT. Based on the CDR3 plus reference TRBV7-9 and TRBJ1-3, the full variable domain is DTGVSQNPRHKITKRGQNVTFRCDPISEHNRLYWYRQTLGQGPEFLTYFQNEAQLEKSRLLSDRFSAERPKGSFSTLEIQRTEQGDSAMYLCASSLRESGNTIYFGEGSWLTVV.

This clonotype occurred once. DNA for the CDR3: TGCGCCAGCAGCATGGGGTCGTCCTACGAGCAGTACTTC. Amino acids: CASSMGSSYEQYF. The rearrangement links TRBV5-1 to TRBJ2-7; D unclear. The CDR3 spans 13 residues. The V gene lost 4 bases and the J gene lost 1 base, with 9 bases spanning the gap. Per germline, CDR1 SGHRS and CDR2 YFSETQ.

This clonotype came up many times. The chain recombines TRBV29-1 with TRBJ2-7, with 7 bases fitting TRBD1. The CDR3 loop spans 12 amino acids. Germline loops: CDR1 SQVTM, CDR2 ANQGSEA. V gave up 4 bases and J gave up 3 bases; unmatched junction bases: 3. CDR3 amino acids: CSVVSGGYEQYF. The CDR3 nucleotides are TGCAGCGTTGTGTCAGGGGGCTACGAGCAGTACTTC.

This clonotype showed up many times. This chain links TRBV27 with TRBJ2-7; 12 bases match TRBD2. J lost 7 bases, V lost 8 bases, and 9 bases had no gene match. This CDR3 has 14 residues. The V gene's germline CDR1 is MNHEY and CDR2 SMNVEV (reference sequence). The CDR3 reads CASSRLAGVPEQYF. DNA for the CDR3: TGTGCCAGCTCACGACTAGCGGGAGTCCCTGAGCAGTACTTC.

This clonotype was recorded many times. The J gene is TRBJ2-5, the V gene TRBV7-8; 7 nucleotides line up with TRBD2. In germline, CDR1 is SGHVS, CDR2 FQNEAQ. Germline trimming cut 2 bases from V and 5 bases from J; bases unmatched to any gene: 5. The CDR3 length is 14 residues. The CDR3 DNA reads TGTGCCAGCAGCTTACGGCGGGAGTCGGAGACCCAGTACTTC. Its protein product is CASSLRRESETQYF.

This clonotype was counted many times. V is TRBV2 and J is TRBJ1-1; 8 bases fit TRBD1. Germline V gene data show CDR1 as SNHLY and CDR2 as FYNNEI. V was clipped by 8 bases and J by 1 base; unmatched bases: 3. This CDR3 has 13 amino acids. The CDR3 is CASETGANTEAFF. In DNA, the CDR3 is TGTGCCAGCGAGACAGGGGCGAACACTGAAGCTTTCTTT.

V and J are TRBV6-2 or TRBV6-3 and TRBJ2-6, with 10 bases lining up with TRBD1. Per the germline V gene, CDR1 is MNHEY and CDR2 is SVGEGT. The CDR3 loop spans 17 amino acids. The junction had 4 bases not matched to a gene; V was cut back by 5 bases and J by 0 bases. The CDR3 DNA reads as TGTGCCAGCAGTCGGACAGGGGGACGCTCTGGGGCCAACGTCCTGACTTTC. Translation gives CASSRTGGRSGANVLTF.

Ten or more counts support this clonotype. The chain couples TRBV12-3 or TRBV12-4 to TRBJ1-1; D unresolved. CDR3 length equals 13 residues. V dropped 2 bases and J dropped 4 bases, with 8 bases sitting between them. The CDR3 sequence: CASSLITSTEAFF. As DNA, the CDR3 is TGTGCCAGCAGTTTAATCACCTCCACTGAAGCTTTCTTT.

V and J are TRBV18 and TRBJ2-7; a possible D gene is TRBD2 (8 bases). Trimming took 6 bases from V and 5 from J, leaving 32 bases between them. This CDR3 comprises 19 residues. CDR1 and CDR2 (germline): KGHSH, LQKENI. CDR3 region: CASSPRVGQLAGSIHEQYF. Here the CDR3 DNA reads TGTGCCAGCTCCCCCCGGGTGGGACAGCTAGCGGGCTCGATACACGAGCAGTACTTC.

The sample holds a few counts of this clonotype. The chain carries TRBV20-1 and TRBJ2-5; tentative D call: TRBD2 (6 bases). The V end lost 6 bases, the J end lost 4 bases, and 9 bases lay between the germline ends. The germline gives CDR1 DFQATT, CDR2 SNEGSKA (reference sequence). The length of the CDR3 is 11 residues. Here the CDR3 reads CSAWTIETQYF. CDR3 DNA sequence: TGCAGTGCATGGACTATAGAGACCCAGTACTTC.

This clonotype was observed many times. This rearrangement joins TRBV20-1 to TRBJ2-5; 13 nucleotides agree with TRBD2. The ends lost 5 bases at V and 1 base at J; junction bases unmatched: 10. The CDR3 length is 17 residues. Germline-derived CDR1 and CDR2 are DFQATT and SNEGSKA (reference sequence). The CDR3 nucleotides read TGCAGTGCTGGGAGCGGACTAGCGGGAGCACTCCAAGAGACCCAGTACTTC. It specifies CSAGSGLAGALQETQYF.

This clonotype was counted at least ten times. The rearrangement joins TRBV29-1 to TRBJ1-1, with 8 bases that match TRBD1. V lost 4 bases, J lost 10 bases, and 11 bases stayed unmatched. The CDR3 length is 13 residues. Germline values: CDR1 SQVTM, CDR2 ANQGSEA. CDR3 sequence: CSVVKGQEYGAFF. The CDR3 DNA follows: TGCAGCGTTGTTAAGGGACAGGAGTACGGAGCTTTCTTT.